This paragraph reports one T cell receptor (beta chain). Which antigen it targets is not known. Base-call qualities are not available, and no considerably larger clone is one nucleotide away. Every donor was a healthy Caucasian. The twin cohort consisted of three pairs of female monozygotic twins, all aged roughly 18 to 29 years. The RNA used for TCR libraries was isolated from peripheral blood mononuclear cells. This specimen comes from a study of identical twins (dated by TCRdb to 2016 to 2017). For the study in its entirety: To test whether fetal clonotypes persist, this study deep-sequenced TCR alpha and beta repertoires from monozygotic twins, from unrelated adults of various ages, and from cord blood. To rule out contamination, the twin experiments were replicated at different times with different library preparation protocols.

Libraries came from 5' RACE. For sequencing, an Illumina HiSeq 2000 was employed. Template switching added a universal primer binding site, and the final cDNA carried a unique molecular identifier that allowed TCR cDNA molecules to be counted accurately. Specific primers in the conserved constant-segment region were used to synthesize first-strand cDNA for the TCR alpha and beta chains. To control for contamination, every cDNA library carried two barcodes: a SMART-Mk sample barcode plus Illumina barcodes. Two successive PCR steps introduced TruSeq adapter sequences along with Illumina sample barcodes. The Illumina HiSeq platform was used with custom primers to sequence TCR alpha and beta cDNA libraries. The study's processing was this. Unique molecular identifiers were extracted from raw reads with MiGEC, and CDR3 positions were determined with MiXCR. For each individual, recombination models were inferred using an EM algorithm with the repgenHMM and IGoR tools. Shared clonotype analysis was performed with the tcR package in R, normalizing sharing by the product of cloneset sizes. Out-of-frame nonproductive sequences were analyzed to study raw recombination free of thymic and clonal selection effects. TCRdb reanalyzed the raw reads on its own, using fastp at Q25 for trimming and MiXCR for clone calling, and kept in-frame beta chains. Rows are unified per CDR3 protein, each entry keeping the most common DNA and genes. These V and J calls are TCRdb output, not the study's own analysis. Across this sample there are 690,000 or so distinct CDR3 sequences, with 8.5% to 9.5% seen only once. The biggest ten clones account for approximately 0.89% of the sample.

Study-level results and caveats: Compared with coincidental sharing between unrelated individuals, out-of-frame TCR alpha sequences shared between twins showed an excess of sequences with low generation probability. In monozygotic twins, recombination models systematically underestimated out-of-frame TCR alpha sharing, but the models matched the sharing seen between unrelated individuals. Because the same donors could not be followed over many years, the conclusions depended on cross-sectional statistical analysis. In beta out-of-frame sequences, excess twin sharing was weaker, because having fewer shared sequences lowered the signal-to-noise ratio. Zero-insertion analyses could be partly confounded by invariant T cells such as MAIT and iNKT, although diverse VJ usage argued against such confounding for most clonotypes. Abundant cord blood beta clonotypes had fewer insertions, young adult naive repertoires showed a similar but weaker trend, and memory repertoires showed no such trend.

CDR1 and CDR2 are read off the germline V gene (reference sequence) as SEHNR and FQNEAQ. From the cysteine up to the phenylalanine, the CDR3 has a length of 16 residues. Only the CDR3 region is kept as DNA, spanning 48 bases read in frame from base 1. Germline trimming: 5 bases from V, 2 bases from J; junction bases outside gene matches: 8. The data were also submitted as part of a second study, on yellow fever vaccine responses in identical twins. The second paper further reports: The authors reported that the T cell response to vaccination in identical twins appeared partly convergent and partly personalized. The study precisely tracked vaccine-responding T cell clones in identical twins.

The sample was PBMCs. The receptor was isolated from a woman aged 18-35 years in good health. The chain is assembled from TRBV7-9 and TRBJ2-5; 10 bases in between match TRBD2. This receptor carries the CDR3 CASSPTPAGGQETQYF. The sequenced DNA: TGTGCCAGCAGCCCAACTCCAGCGGGGGGGCAAGAGACCCAGTACTTC.